Following are 2 T cell receptor beta chains from one sample sequenced in a study of blood T cell repertoires in COVID-19. The protocol was immunoSEQ multiplex PCR, while the TCRdb copy is restricted to in-frame clones and leaves out a portion. This sample yields 20,000 to 25,000 clones, of which around nine tenths are seen a single time; roughly 10% belongs to the top ten. The material sequenced was peripheral blood. The receptors originated from a human donor with active COVID-19. The donor label of this sample is uncertain.

The V gene is TRBV3-1 (or the pseudogene TRBV3-2), the J gene TRBJ2-2; 8 positions agree with TRBD2. The CDR3 runs to 16 residues. The V gene's germline CDR1 is LGHDT and CDR2 YNNKEL (reference sequence). J was trimmed by 1 base and V by 3 bases; bases with no gene match: 4. CDR3 in DNA: TGTGCCAGCAGCCATAGCGGGACACTGAACACCGGGGAGCTGTTTTTT. Amino acid sequence: CASSHSGTLNTGELFF.

This chain connects TRBV7-3 to TRBJ2-6, with TRBD1 identical over 7 bases. V dropped 4 bases and J dropped 2; count of bases not matched to a gene: 8. The length of the CDR3 is 17 residues. Germline lookup yields CDR1 SGHTA and CDR2 FQGTGA. CDR3 coding DNA: TGTGCCAGCAGCTCTGGGACAGCATATGCTGGGGCCAACGTCCTGACTTTC. It is translated as CASSSGTAYAGANVLTF.